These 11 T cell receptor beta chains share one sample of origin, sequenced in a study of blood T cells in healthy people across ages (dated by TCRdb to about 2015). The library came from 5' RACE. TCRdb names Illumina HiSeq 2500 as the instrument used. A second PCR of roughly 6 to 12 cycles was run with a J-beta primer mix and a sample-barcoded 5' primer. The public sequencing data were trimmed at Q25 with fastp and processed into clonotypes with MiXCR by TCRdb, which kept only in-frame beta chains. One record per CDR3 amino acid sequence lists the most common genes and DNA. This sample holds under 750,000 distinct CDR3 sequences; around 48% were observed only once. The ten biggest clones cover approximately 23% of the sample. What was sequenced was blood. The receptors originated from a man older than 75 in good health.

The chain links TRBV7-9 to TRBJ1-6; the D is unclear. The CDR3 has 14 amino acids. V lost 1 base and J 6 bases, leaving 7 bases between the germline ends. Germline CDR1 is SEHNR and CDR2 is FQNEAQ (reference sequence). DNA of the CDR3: TGTGCCAGCAGCTTAGTGGGGTCTAATTCACCCCTCCACTTT. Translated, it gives CASSLVGSNSPLHF.

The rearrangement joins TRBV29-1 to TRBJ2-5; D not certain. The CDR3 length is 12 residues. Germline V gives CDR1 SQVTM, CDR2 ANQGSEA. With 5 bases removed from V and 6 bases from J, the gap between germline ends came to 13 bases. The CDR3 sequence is CSVQDGPQTQYF. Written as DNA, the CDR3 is TGCAGCGTTCAGGACGGCCCTCAGACCCAGTACTTC.

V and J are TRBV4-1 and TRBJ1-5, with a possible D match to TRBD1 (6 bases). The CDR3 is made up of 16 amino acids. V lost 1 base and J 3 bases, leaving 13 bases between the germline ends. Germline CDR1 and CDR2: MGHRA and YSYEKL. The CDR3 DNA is TGCGCCAGCAGCCAAGTTCAGGGGAGGGACAATCAGCCCCAGCATTTT. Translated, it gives CASSQVQGRDNQPQHF.

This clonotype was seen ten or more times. CDR3 coding DNA: TGTGCCAGCAATCCCGTCCCTCAATCTGAGCAGTTCTTC. Translating gives CASNPVPQSEQFF. The gene calls are TRBV6-6 and TRBJ2-1, with D hard to call. Trimming pared 7 bases from V and 9 bases from J, leaving 16 bases between. CDR1 and CDR2 from the germline V gene are MNHNY and SVGAGI (reference sequence). The length of the CDR3 is 13 residues.

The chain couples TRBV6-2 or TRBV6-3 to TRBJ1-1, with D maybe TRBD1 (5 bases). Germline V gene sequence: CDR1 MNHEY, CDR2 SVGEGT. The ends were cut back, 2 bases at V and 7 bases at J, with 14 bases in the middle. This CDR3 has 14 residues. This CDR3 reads CASSYESVGGEAFF. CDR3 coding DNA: TGTGCCAGCAGTTACGAAAGCGTCGGGGGTGAAGCTTTCTTT.

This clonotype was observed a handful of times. The CDR3 DNA is TGTGCCAGCAATCCGCCCGGGACTAGCGGGAGAGAAGGGCAGTTCTTC. It specifies CASNPPGTSGREGQFF. The gene calls are TRBV6-5 and TRBJ2-1; 14 bases match TRBD2. The CDR3 is 16 amino acids. The J segment lost 12 bases and the V segment lost 7 bases, leaving 14 bases of the junction unmatched. From germline, CDR1 is MNHEY and CDR2 SVGAGI.

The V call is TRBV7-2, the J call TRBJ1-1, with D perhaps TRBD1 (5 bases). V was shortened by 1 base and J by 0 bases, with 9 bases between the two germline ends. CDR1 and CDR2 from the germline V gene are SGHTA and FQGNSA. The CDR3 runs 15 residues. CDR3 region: CASSLVGGVNTEAFF. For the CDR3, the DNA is TGTGCCAGCAGCTTAGTGGGGGGGGTGAACACTGAAGCTTTCTTT.

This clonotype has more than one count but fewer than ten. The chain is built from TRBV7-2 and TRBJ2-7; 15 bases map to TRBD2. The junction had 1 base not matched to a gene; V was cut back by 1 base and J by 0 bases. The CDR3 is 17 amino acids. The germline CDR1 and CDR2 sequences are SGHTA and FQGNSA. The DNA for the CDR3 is TGTGCCAGCAGCTTAGGGGGACTAGCGGGGGGCTCCTACGAGCAGTACTTC. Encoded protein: CASSLGGLAGGSYEQYF.

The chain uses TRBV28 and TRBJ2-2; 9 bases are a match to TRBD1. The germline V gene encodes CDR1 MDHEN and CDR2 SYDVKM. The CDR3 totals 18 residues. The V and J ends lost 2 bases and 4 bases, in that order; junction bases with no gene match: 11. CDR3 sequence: CASSLDKFGTGFTGELFF. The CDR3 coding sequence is TGTGCCAGCAGTTTAGATAAATTTGGGACAGGGTTCACCGGGGAGCTGTTTTTT.

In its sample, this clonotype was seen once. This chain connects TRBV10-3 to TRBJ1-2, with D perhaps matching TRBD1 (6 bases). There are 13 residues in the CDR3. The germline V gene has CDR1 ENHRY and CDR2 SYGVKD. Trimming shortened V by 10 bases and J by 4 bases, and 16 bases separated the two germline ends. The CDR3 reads CATADSNTYGYTF. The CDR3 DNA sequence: TGTGCCACAGCGGACAGTAACACCTATGGCTACACCTTC.

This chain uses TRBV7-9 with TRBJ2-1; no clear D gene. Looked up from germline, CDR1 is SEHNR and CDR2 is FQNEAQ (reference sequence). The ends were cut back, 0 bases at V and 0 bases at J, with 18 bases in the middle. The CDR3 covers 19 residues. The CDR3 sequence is CASSLAGGSGRSSYNEQFF. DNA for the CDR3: TGTGCCAGCAGCTTAGCCGGTGGATCGGGTCGCAGCTCCTACAATGAGCAGTTCTTC.